The clone carrying this TCR beta chain has just a few counts. V was pared by 2 bases and J by 0 bases, with 7 bases of the junction left unmatched. There are 17 residues in the CDR3. Germline assignment: CDR1 SGHVS and CDR2 FQNEAQ. This entry comes from a study of beta chain features in type 1 diabetes. Investigators reverse transcribed all isolated RNA, so they sequenced expressed TCRB transcripts. The table came from immunoSEQ multiplex PCR; TCRdb's copy has only in-frame clones and leaves some out. This repertoire shows 350,000 to 400,000 clones, about 14% found once; its top ten account for 0.019%.

This chain joins TRBV7-8 and TRBJ2-4; 7 bases are shared with TRBD1. The sample comprised naive CD4+ T cells from blood. This receptor was identified in a woman younger than 30 in good health. Here the CDR3 DNA reads TGTGCCAGCAGCTTAAACAGGACAGGAGTAGCCAAAAACATTCAGTACTTC. Its translation is CASSLNRTGVAKNIQYF.